The subject of this entry is one T cell receptor beta chain. Its antigen is not identified. One entry per CDR3 protein, called by TCRdb with MiXCR from the 5' RACE reads. Of hundreds of thousands of distinct CDR3 sequences listed, about 16% are singletons. The CDR3 extends over 15 amino acids. V was cut by 8 bases and J by 7 bases, with 21 bases left in between. The germline gives CDR1 MNHEY, CDR2 SVGEGT. This sample was taken from a study of T-cell memory formation after mild COVID-19. Whole-study context: TCR clusters were mostly donor specific. Study results and caveats: Nothing showed for sure that second-wave clones peaking on day 37 were SARS-CoV-2 specific. The finding that pre-infection memory included some responding clones suggested that cross-reactive memory joined.

This sequence joins TRBV6-2 or TRBV6-3 and TRBJ2-1; a possible D gene is TRBD1 (8 bases). The receptor was isolated from a man between 18 and 35 years old who had mild COVID-19 (a few samples of this study predate the infection). Cell type and time point are not known. Sequenced material: PBMCs or a T cell subset sorted from them (not recorded which). CDR3 coding DNA: TGTGCCAGCCTGAAACCAGACAGGGGAGGGAATGAGCAGTTCTTC. Its protein product is CASLKPDRGGNEQFF.